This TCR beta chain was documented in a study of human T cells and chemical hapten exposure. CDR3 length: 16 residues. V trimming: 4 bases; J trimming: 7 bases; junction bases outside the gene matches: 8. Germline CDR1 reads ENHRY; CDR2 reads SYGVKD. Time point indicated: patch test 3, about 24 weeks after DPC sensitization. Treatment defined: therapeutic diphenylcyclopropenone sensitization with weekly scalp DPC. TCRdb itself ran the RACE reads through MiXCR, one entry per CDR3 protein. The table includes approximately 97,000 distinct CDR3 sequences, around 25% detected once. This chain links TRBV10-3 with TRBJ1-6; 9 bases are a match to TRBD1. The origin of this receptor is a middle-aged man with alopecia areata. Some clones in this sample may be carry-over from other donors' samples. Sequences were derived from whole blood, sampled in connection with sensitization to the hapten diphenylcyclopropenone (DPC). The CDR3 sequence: CAISARQGDGNSPLHF. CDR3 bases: TGTGCCATCAGTGCGAGACAGGGGGATGGGAATTCACCCCTCCACTTT.